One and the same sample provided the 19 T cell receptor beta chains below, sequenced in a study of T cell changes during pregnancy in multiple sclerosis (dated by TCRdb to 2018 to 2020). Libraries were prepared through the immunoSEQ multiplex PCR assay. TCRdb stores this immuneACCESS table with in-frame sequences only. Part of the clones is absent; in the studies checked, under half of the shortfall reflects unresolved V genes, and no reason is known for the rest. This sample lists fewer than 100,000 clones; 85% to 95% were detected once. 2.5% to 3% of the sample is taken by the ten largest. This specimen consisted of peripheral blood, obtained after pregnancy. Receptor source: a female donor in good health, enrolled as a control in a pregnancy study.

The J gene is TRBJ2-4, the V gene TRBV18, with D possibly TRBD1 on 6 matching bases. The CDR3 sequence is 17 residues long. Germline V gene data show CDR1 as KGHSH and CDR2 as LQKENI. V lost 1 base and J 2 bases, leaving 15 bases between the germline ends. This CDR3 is CASSPRIVQGTKNIQYF. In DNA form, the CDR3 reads TGTGCCAGCTCACCACGAATAGTCCAGGGGACCAAAAACATTCAGTACTTC.

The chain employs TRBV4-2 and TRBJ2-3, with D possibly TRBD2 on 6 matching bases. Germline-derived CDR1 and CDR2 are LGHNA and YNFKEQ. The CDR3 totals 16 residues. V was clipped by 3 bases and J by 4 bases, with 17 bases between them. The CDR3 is CASSQETGGGADTQYF. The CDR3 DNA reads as TGTGCCAGCAGCCAGGAAACCGGGGGAGGCGCAGATACGCAGTATTTT.

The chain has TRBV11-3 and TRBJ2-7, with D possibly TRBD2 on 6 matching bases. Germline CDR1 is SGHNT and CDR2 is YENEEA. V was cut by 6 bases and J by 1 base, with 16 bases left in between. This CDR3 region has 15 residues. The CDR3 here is CASSQSAGRSYEQYF. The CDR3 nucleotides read TGTGCCAGCAGTCAGTCAGCGGGTAGATCCTACGAGCAGTACTTC. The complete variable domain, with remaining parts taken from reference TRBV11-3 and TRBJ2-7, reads EAGVVQSPRYKIIEKKQPVAFWCNPISGHNTLYWYLQNLGQGPELLIRYENEEAVDDSQLPKDRFSAERLKGVDSTLKIQPAELGDSAVYLCASSQSAGRSYEQYFGPGTRLTVT.

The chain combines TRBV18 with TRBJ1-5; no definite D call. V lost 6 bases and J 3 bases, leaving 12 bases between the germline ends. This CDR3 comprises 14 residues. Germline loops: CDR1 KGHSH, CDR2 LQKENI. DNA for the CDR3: TGTGCCAGCTCCCAGGCGGGGTACAATCAGCCCCAGCATTTT. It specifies CASSQAGYNQPQHF.

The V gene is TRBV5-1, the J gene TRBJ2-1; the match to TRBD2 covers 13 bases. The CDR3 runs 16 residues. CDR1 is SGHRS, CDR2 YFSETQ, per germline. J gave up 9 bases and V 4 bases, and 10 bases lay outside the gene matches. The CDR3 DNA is TGCGCCAGCAGCCCCCCACTAGCGGGAGGGAGCGGTGAGCAGTTCTTC. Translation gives CASSPPLAGGSGEQFF.

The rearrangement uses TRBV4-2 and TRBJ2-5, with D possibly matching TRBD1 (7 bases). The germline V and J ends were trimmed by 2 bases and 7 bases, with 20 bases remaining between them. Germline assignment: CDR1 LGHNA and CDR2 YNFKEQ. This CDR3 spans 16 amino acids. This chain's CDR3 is CASSQPDRAIGGTQYF. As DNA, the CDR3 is TGTGCCAGCAGCCAACCCGACAGGGCCATCGGGGGGACCCAGTACTTC.

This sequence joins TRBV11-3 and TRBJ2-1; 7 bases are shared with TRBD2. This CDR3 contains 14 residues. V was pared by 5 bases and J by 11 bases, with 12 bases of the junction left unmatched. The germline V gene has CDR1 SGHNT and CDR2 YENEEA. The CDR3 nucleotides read TGTGCCAGCAGCAAACGGGACTACCCTTTGAAGCAGTTCTTC. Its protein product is CASSKRDYPLKQFF.

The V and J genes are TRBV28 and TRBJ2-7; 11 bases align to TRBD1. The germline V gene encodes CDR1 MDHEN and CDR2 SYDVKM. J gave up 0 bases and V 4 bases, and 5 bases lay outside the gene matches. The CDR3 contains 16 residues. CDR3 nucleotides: TGTGCCAGCAGTTCCACCGGGACAGGGGGCTCCTACGAGCAGTACTTC. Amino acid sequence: CASSSTGTGGSYEQYF.

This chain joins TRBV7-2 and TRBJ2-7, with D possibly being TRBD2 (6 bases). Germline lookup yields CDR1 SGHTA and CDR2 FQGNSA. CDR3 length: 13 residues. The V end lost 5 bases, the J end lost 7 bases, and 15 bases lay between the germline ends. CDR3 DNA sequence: TGTGCCAGCAGCACCAACATAGGAGGGGAGCAGTACTTC. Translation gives CASSTNIGGEQYF.

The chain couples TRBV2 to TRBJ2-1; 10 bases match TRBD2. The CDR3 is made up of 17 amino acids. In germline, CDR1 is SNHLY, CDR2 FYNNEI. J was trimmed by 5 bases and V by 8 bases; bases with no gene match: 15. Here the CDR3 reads CASFAPRGLAVNNEQFF. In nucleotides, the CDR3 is TGTGCCAGCTTCGCTCCAAGAGGACTAGCGGTCAACAATGAGCAGTTCTTC.

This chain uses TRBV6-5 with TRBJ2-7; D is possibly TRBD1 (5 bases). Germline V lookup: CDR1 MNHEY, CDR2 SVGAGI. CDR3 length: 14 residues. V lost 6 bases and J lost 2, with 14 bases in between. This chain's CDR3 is CASRRPQATYEQYF. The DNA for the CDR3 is TGTGCCAGCAGACGGCCACAGGCTACCTACGAGCAGTACTTC.

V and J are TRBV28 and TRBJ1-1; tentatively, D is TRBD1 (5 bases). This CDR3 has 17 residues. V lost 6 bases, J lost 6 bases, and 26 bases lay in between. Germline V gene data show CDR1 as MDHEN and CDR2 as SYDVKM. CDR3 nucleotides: TGTGCCAGCAGCCCCGTGTTCTTAAGACGGGGGGATGCTGAAGCTTTCTTT. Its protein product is CASSPVFLRRGDAEAFF.

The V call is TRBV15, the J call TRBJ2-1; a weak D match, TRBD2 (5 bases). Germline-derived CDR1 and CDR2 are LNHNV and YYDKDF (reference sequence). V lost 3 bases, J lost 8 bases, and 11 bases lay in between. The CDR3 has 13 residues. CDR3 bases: TGTGCCACCAGCAGGTACCCCGGGGATGAGCAGTTCTTC. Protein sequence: CATSRYPGDEQFF.

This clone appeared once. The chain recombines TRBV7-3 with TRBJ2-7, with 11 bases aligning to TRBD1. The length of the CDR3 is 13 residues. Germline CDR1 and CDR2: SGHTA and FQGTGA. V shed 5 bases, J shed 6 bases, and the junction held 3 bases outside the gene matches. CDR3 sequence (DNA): TGTGCCAGCAGCCGGGACAGGGGGGGCGAGCAGTACTTC. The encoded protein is CASSRDRGGEQYF. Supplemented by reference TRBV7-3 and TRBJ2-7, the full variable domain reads GAGVSQTPSNKVTEKGKYVELRCDPISGHTALYWYRQSLGQGPEFLIYFQGTGAADDSGLPNDRFFAVRPEGSVSTLKIQRTERGDSAVYLCASSRDRGGEQYFGPGTRLTVT.

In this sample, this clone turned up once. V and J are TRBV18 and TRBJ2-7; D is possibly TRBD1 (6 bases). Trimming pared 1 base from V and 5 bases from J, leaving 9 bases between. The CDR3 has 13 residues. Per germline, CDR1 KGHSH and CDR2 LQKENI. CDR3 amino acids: CASSPHRDHEQYF. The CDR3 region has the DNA TGTGCCAGCTCACCACACAGGGACCACGAGCAGTACTTC.

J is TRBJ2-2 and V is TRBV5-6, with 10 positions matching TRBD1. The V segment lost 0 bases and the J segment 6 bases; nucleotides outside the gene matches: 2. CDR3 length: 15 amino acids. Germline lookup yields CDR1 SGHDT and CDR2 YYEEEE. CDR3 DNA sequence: TGTGCCAGCAGCTTGGGGACAGGGGGATCCGGGGAGCTGTTTTTT. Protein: CASSLGTGGSGELFF.

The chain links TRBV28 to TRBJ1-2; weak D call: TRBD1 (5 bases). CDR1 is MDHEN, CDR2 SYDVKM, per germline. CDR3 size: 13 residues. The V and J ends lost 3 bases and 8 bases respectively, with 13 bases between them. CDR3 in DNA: TGTGCCAGCAGTTTGGGGCAGGCCCCAGGCTACACCTTC. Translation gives CASSLGQAPGYTF.

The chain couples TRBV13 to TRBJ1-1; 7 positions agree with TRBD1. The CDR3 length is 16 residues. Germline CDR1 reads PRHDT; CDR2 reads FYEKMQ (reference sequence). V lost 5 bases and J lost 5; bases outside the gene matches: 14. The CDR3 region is CASSVIGTQGVTEAFF. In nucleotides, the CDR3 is TGTGCCAGCAGCGTTATTGGGACTCAGGGGGTGACTGAAGCTTTCTTT.

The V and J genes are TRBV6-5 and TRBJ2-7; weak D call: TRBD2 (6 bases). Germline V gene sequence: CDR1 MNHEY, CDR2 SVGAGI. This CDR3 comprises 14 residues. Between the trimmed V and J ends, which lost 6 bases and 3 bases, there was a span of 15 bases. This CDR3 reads CASRPPVGSYEQYF. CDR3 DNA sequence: TGTGCCAGCAGGCCTCCGGTCGGGAGCTACGAGCAGTACTTC.